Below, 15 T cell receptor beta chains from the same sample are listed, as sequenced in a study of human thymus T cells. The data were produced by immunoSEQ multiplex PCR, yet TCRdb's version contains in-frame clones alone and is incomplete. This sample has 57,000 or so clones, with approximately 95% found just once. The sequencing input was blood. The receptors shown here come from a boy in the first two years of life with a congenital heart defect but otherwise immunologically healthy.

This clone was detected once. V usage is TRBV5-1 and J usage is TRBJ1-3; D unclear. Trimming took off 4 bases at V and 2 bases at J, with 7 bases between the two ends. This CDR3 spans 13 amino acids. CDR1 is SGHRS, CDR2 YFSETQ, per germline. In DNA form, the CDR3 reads TGCGCCAGCAGCGAGAGGCCTGGAAACACCATATATTTT. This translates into CASSERPGNTIYF.

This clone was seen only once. CDR3 protein: CASGPLAGGQRANEQYF. The CDR3 DNA sequence: TGTGCTAGTGGGCCCCTAGCGGGGGGGCAGAGGGCGAACGAGCAGTACTTC. The V call is TRBV12-5, the J call TRBJ2-7; 12 nucleotides align to TRBD2. Germline values: CDR1 LGHNT, CDR2 FRNRAP. V trimming: 6 bases; J trimming: 5 bases; junction bases outside the gene matches: 14. This CDR3 comprises 17 residues.

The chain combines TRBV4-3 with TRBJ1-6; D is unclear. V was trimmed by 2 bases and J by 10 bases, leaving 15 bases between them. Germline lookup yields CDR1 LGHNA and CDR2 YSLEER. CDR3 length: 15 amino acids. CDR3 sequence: CASSQQQGLRSPLHF. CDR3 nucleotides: TGCGCCAGCAGCCAACAGCAAGGGCTTCGGTCACCCCTCCACTTT.

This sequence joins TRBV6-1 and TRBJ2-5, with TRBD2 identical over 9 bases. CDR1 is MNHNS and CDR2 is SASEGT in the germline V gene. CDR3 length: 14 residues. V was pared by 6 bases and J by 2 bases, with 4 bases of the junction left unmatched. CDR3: CASRERGVQETQYF. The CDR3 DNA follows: TGTGCCAGCAGGGAGCGGGGGGTGCAAGAGACCCAGTACTTC.

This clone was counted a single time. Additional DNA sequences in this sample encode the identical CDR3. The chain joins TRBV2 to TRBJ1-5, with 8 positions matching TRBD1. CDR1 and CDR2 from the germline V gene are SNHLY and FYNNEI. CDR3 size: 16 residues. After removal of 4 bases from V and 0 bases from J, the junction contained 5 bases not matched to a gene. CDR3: CASSGTGRSSNQPQHF. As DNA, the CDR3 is TGTGCCAGCAGTGGGACAGGGAGGAGTAGCAATCAGCCCCAGCATTTT.

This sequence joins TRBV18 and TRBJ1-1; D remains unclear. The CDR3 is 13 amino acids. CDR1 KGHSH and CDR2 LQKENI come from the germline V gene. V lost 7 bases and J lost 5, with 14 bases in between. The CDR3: CASYPPQQTEAFF. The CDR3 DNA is TGTGCCAGCTACCCCCCACAGCAGACTGAAGCTTTCTTT. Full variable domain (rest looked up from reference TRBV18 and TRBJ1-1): NAGVMQNPRHLVRRRGQEARLRCSPMKGHSHVYWYRQLPEEGLKFMVYLQKENIIDESGMPKERFSAEFPKEGPSILRIQQVVRGDSAAYFCASYPPQQTEAFFGQGTRLTVV.

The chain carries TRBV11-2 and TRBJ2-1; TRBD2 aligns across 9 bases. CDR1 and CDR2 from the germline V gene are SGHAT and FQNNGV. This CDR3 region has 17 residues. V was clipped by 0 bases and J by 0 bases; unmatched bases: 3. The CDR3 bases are TGTGCCAGCAGCTTAGATGGTAGCGGGAGCTCCTACAATGAGCAGTTCTTC. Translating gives CASSLDGSGSSYNEQFF.

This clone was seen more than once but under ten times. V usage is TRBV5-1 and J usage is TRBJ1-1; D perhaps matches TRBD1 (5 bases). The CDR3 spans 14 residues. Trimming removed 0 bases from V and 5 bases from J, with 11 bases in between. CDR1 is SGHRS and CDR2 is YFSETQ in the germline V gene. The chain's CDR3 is CASSLVSGGTEAFF. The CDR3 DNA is TGCGCCAGCAGCTTGGTCTCCGGGGGAACTGAAGCTTTCTTT.

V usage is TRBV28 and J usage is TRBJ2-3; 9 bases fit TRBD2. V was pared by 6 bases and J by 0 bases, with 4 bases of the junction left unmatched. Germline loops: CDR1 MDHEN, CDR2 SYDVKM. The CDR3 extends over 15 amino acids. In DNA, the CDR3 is TGTGCCAGCAGCCTGCGGGGGGGGAGCACAGATACGCAGTATTTT. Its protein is CASSLRGGSTDTQYF.

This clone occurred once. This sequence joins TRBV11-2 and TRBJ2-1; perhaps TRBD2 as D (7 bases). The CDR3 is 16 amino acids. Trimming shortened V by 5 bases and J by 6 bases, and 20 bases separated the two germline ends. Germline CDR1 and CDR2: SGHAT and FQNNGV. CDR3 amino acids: CASSLSGYRESNEQFF. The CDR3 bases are TGTGCCAGCAGCCTTAGCGGGTACAGGGAATCCAATGAGCAGTTCTTC.

The chain's CDR3 is CASSPRPPGSSYNEQFF. The CDR3, as DNA: TGTGCCAGCAGCCCGCGGCCTCCGGGGAGCTCCTACAATGAGCAGTTCTTC. V is TRBV7-2 and J is TRBJ2-1; perhaps TRBD2 as D (5 bases). The germline V gene encodes CDR1 SGHTA and CDR2 FQGNSA. This CDR3 has 17 residues. The germline V and J ends were trimmed by 5 bases and 0 bases, with 17 bases remaining between them. The whole variable domain, filled in from reference TRBV7-2 and TRBJ2-1, reads GAGVSQSPSNKVTEKGKDVELRCDPISGHTALYWYRQSLGQGLEFLIYFQGNSAPDKSGLPSDRFSAERTGGSVSTLTIQRTQQEDSAVYLCASSPRPPGSSYNEQFFGPGTRLTVL.

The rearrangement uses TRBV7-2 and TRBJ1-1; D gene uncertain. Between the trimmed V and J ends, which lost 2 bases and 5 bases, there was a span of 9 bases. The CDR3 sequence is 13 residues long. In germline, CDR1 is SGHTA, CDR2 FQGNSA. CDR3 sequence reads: CASSLRRMTEAFF. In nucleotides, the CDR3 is TGTGCCAGCAGCTTAAGACGGATGACTGAAGCTTTCTTT.

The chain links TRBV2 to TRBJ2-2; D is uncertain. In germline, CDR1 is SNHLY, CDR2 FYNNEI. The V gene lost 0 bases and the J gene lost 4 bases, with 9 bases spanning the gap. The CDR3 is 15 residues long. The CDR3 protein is CASSEAPGATGELFF. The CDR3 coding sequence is TGTGCCAGCAGTGAAGCGCCAGGAGCCACCGGGGAGCTGTTTTTT. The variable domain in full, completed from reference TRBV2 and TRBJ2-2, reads EPEVTQTPSHQVTQMGQEVILRCVPISNHLYFYWYRQILGQKVEFLVSFYNNEISEKSEIFDDQFSVERPDGSNFTLKIRSTKLEDSAMYFCASSEAPGATGELFFGEGSRLTVL.

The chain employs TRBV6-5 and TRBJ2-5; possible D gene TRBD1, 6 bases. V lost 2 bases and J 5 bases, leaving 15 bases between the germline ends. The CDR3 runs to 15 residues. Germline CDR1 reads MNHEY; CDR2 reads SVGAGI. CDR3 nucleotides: TGTGCCAGCAGTTACGGTGGTGGGGGCGGGGAGACCCAGTACTTC. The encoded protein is CASSYGGGGGETQYF.

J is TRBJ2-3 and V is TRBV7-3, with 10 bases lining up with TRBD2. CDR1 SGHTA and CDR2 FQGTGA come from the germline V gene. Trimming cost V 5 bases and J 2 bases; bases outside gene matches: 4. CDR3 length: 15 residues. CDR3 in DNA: TGTGCCAGCAGCCCCACTAGCGGGGACACAGATACGCAGTATTTT. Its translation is CASSPTSGDTDTQYF.